One and the same sample provided the 29 T cell receptor beta chains below, sequenced in a study of a mutant IDH1 vaccine in newly diagnosed glioma. TCRdb's copy holds only in-frame clones and misses some; the assay was immunoSEQ multiplex PCR. The sample lists just over 60,000 clones; around 86% were seen once. Described time point: week 47, end of study. In the vaccine, a single dose held 300 ug of the mutant IDH1 20-mer peptide, along with topical imiquimod. These TCRs' antigens remain unknown. The sample here was PBMCs, taken from a glioma patient whose treatment included an IDH1 peptide vaccine. All receptors derive from a man aged 30-40 years with glioma.

The chain couples TRBV7-9 to TRBJ1-4; 10 bases are shared with TRBD1. This CDR3 region has 14 residues. From germline, CDR1 is SEHNR and CDR2 FQNEAQ (reference sequence). Trimming at V came to 4 bases and at J to 6 bases, leaving 2 bases not matched to a gene. The CDR3 loop reads CASSSTGGHEKLFF. Here the CDR3 DNA reads TGTGCCAGCAGCTCGACAGGGGGCCATGAAAAACTGTTTTTT. Full variable domain (outside the CDR3, taken from reference TRBV7-9 and TRBJ1-4): DTGVSQNPRHKITKRGQNVTFRCDPISEHNRLYWYRQTLGQGPEFLTYFQNEAQLEKSRLLSDRFSAERPKGSFSTLEIQRTEQGDSAMYLCASSSTGGHEKLFFGSGTQLSVL.

This clone was seen once. This sequence joins TRBV6-1 and TRBJ1-4; D uncertain. The CDR3 totals 14 residues. V was trimmed by 6 bases and J by 3 bases, leaving 11 bases between them. Germline V gives CDR1 MNHNS, CDR2 SASEGT. CDR3 nucleotides: TGTGCCAGCAGCGACGGAGCCTCTAATGAAAAACTGTTTTTT. Its translation: CASSDGASNEKLFF.

The chain is built from TRBV6-1 and TRBJ2-3, with D uncertain. The CDR3 extends over 12 amino acids. Trimming removed 2 bases at V and 3 bases at J, with 3 bases between. CDR1 MNHNS and CDR2 SASEGT come from the germline V gene. CDR3 DNA sequence: TGTGCCAGCAGTGAAAGGACAGATACGCAGTATTTT. It translates to CASSERTDTQYF.

This rearrangement joins TRBV5-5 to TRBJ2-1, with 10 positions matching TRBD1. CDR3 length: 16 amino acids. Germline V gene lookup returns CDR1 SGHKS and CDR2 YYEKEE (reference sequence). J was trimmed by 5 bases and V by 1 base; bases with no gene match: 6. CDR3: CASSLIGQGGHNEQFF. DNA of the CDR3: TGTGCCAGCAGCTTGATCGGACAGGGGGGACACAATGAGCAGTTCTTC.

The V and J genes are TRBV7-9 and TRBJ2-3, with D possibly being TRBD2 (5 bases). V was shortened by 5 bases and J by 2 bases, with 23 bases between the two germline ends. The germline V gene encodes CDR1 SEHNR and CDR2 FQNEAQ (reference sequence). The length of the CDR3 is 18 residues. CDR3 loop: CASSPSTLAGEDTDTQYF. CDR3 DNA sequence: TGTGCCAGCAGCCCTTCGACTCTCGCGGGTGAAGACACAGATACGCAGTATTTT.

The gene calls are TRBV9 and TRBJ2-5, with unresolved D. The CDR3 extends over 13 amino acids. CDR1 is SGDLS, CDR2 YYNGEE, per germline. V lost 0 bases and J lost 5, with 8 bases in between. As DNA, the CDR3 is TGTGCCAGCAGCGTAGGACCAAGGGAGACCCAGTACTTC. It is translated as CASSVGPRETQYF.

The V gene is TRBV11-2, the J gene TRBJ2-3; no clear D. The germline V and J ends were trimmed by 1 base and 0 bases, with 20 bases remaining between them. CDR3 length: 19 amino acids. In germline, CDR1 is SGHAT, CDR2 FQNNGV. The CDR3 nucleotides are TGTGCCAGCAGCTTAGGGGGATTAGGTGACAAACCTAGCACAGATACGCAGTATTTT. It encodes CASSLGGLGDKPSTDTQYF. The full variable domain, its missing parts supplied by reference TRBV11-2 and TRBJ2-3, is EAGVAQSPRYKIIEKRQSVAFWCNPISGHATLYWYQQILGQGPKLLIQFQNNGVVDDSQLPKDRFSAERLKGVDSTLKIQPAKLEDSAVYLCASSLGGLGDKPSTDTQYFGPGTRLTVL.

The V call is TRBV7-9, the J call TRBJ2-1; maybe TRBD2 (6 bases). Germline CDR1 SEHNR, CDR2 FQNEAQ (reference sequence). V was clipped by 3 bases and J by 6 bases, with 9 bases between them. The CDR3 totals 13 residues. The CDR3: CASSFAGRNEQFF. The CDR3 region has the DNA TGTGCCAGCAGCTTCGCGGGACGCAATGAGCAGTTCTTC. Full variable domain (missing parts from reference TRBV7-9 and TRBJ2-1): DTGVSQNPRHKITKRGQNVTFRCDPISEHNRLYWYRQTLGQGPEFLTYFQNEAQLEKSRLLSDRFSAERPKGSFSTLEIQRTEQGDSAMYLCASSFAGRNEQFFGPGTRLTVL.

The rearrangement uses TRBV11-3 and TRBJ1-1; D perhaps matches TRBD1 (5 bases). Deletions cut 5 bases from V and 2 bases from J, with 9 bases between. The CDR3 runs to 13 residues. Germline CDR1 is SGHNT and CDR2 is YENEEA. The CDR3 protein is CASSRRGNTEAFF. As DNA, the CDR3 is TGTGCCAGCAGCCGTAGGGGAAACACTGAAGCTTTCTTT.

The J gene is TRBJ1-2, the V gene TRBV5-1, with D tentatively TRBD1 (6 bases). Germline CDR1 SGHRS, CDR2 YFSETQ. The CDR3 is made up of 13 amino acids. Trimming stripped 2 bases from V and 2 bases from J, with 7 bases between. CDR3 region: CASSFTGNYGYTF. The CDR3 DNA reads TGCGCCAGCAGCTTTACAGGGAACTATGGCTACACCTTC.

The chain carries TRBV29-1 and TRBJ2-5; 9 bases are a match to TRBD1. The CDR3 runs to 14 residues. Trimming at V came to 3 bases and at J to 5 bases, leaving 7 bases not matched to a gene. Germline lookup yields CDR1 SQVTM and CDR2 ANQGSEA. CDR3 loop: CSVDGTGSRETQYF. CDR3 sequence (DNA): TGCAGCGTTGATGGGACAGGGAGTCGGGAGACCCAGTACTTC.

The rearrangement joins TRBV10-3 to TRBJ2-7; tentatively, D is TRBD2 (6 bases). V lost 4 bases and J 8 bases, leaving 9 bases between the germline ends. Germline CDR1 reads ENHRY; CDR2 reads SYGVKD. CDR3 length: 11 residues. The CDR3 sequence: CAISGGGQQYF. As DNA, the CDR3 is TGTGCCATCAGTGGTGGAGGGCAGCAGTACTTC.

This clone was seen just once. The genes are TRBV7-9 and TRBJ2-7, with unresolved D. Germline CDR1 reads SEHNR; CDR2 reads FQNEAQ (reference sequence). V gave up 2 bases and J gave up 10 bases, with 18 bases separating them. The CDR3 consists of 14 residues. The CDR3 nucleotides read TGTGCCAGCAGCTTACAGGCCGCTCCTACGAAACAGTACTTC. Amino acids: CASSLQAAPTKQYF.

The CDR3 DNA reads as TGTGCCACCAGCACGGATTTCTCTGGAAACACCATATATTTT. The encoded protein is CATSTDFSGNTIYF. The chain uses TRBV15 and TRBJ1-3, with D unresolved. Germline V gene data show CDR1 as LNHNV and CDR2 as YYDKDF (reference sequence). The V end lost 4 bases, the J end lost 0 bases, and 7 bases lay between the germline ends. The CDR3 sequence is 14 residues long.

The rearrangement uses TRBV18 and TRBJ2-7; no definite D call. V lost 1 base, J lost 3 bases, and 10 bases lay in between. The CDR3 runs 14 residues. Germline CDR1 is KGHSH and CDR2 is LQKENI. The CDR3 loop is CASSPQGKLYEQYF. Here the CDR3 DNA reads TGTGCCAGCTCACCACAAGGAAAGCTCTACGAGCAGTACTTC.

The chain has TRBV29-1 and TRBJ1-4; D gene uncertain. V lost 6 bases, J lost 0 bases, and 11 bases lay in between. The CDR3 totals 14 residues. The germline V gene encodes CDR1 SQVTM and CDR2 ANQGSEA. The CDR3 here is CSVLTRATNEKLFF. The CDR3, as DNA: TGCAGCGTCCTGACCCGTGCAACTAATGAAAAACTGTTTTTT.

J is TRBJ2-1 and V is TRBV7-2; 10 bases match TRBD2. The germline gives CDR1 SGHTA, CDR2 FQGNSA. CDR3 length equals 16 residues. V shed 1 base, J shed 7 bases, and the junction held 7 bases outside the gene matches. CDR3 sequence: CASSLGLAGGGNEQFF. CDR3 sequence (DNA): TGTGCCAGCAGCTTAGGATTAGCGGGGGGAGGAAATGAGCAGTTCTTC.

The chain uses TRBV19 and TRBJ2-5; TRBD1 aligns across 7 bases. This CDR3 spans 15 amino acids. Germline lookup yields CDR1 LNHDA and CDR2 SQIVND (reference sequence). V was clipped by 5 bases and J by 4 bases; unmatched bases: 10. The CDR3 DNA follows: TGTGCCAGTAGTGACGATACAGGGGTGGGAGAGACCCAGTACTTC. It translates to CASSDDTGVGETQYF.

This chain joins TRBV19 and TRBJ2-7; perhaps TRBD2 as D (6 bases). Germline V gene sequence: CDR1 LNHDA, CDR2 SQIVND (reference sequence). The V gene lost 3 bases and the J gene lost 2 bases, with 11 bases spanning the gap. CDR3 size: 14 residues. The CDR3 is CASSIGGTTYEQYF. The CDR3, as DNA: TGTGCCAGTAGTATCGGGGGAACCACCTACGAGCAGTACTTC.

The rearrangement uses TRBV11-2 and TRBJ2-1; D uncertain. The V gene's germline CDR1 is SGHAT and CDR2 FQNNGV. Trimming left V 4 bases short and J 6 bases short, with 10 bases between. This CDR3 contains 13 residues. DNA of the CDR3: TGTGCCAGCAGCTCCCTAGGTGCCAATGAGCAGTTCTTC. Translated, it gives CASSSLGANEQFF.

J is TRBJ1-1 and V is TRBV6-1; a possible D gene is TRBD1 (5 bases). The length of the CDR3 is 13 residues. Germline CDR1 is MNHNS and CDR2 is SASEGT. Trimming removed 7 bases from V and 0 bases from J, with 9 bases in between. The CDR3 region is CASTPGMNTEAFF. The DNA for the CDR3 is TGTGCCAGCACCCCAGGGATGAACACTGAAGCTTTCTTT.

J is TRBJ2-5 and V is TRBV7-8; D is unclear. V lost 1 base and J lost 0, with 15 bases in between. There are 17 residues in the CDR3. From germline, CDR1 is SGHVS and CDR2 FQNEAQ. The CDR3 sequence is CASSLGTVTMYQETQYF. The CDR3 bases are TGTGCCAGCAGCTTAGGGACGGTGACAATGTACCAAGAGACCCAGTACTTC. Full variable domain (missing parts from reference TRBV7-8 and TRBJ2-5): GAGVSQSPRYKVAKRGQDVALRCDPISGHVSLFWYQQALGQGPEFLTYFQNEAQLDKSGLPSDRFFAERPEGSVSTLKIQRTQQEDSAVYLCASSLGTVTMYQETQYFGPGTRLLVL.

The chain links TRBV14 to TRBJ2-6, with 7 nucleotides matching TRBD2. CDR1 is SGHDN and CDR2 is FVKESK in the germline V gene. The CDR3 contains 18 residues. Trimming at V came to 3 bases and at J to 4 bases, leaving 12 bases not matched to a gene. The DNA for the CDR3 is TGTGCCAGCAGCCATGGGCCAGGGAGGGAGGCAGGGGCCAACGTCCTGACTTTC. Its protein is CASSHGPGREAGANVLTF.

The V and J genes are TRBV7-2 and TRBJ1-5; no reliable D call. Germline-derived CDR1 and CDR2 are SGHTA and FQGNSA. V lost 2 bases to trimming and J lost 0 bases, with 8 bases between them. This CDR3 comprises 15 residues. The CDR3 DNA reads as TGTGCCAGCAGCTTAAGGGTGGCTAGCAATCAGCCCCAGCATTTT. Its protein product is CASSLRVASNQPQHF. Combining the CDR3 with reference TRBV7-2 and TRBJ1-5 gives the whole variable domain GAGVSQSPSNKVTEKGKDVELRCDPISGHTALYWYRQSLGQGLEFLIYFQGNSAPDKSGLPSDRFSAERTGGSVSTLTIQRTQQEDSAVYLCASSLRVASNQPQHFGDGTRLSIL.

V usage is TRBV7-2 and J usage is TRBJ2-2, with TRBD1 matching over 8 bases. Germline V gives CDR1 SGHTA, CDR2 FQGNSA. This CDR3 contains 17 residues. With 1 base clipped from V and 6 bases from J, the junction kept 10 bases outside the gene matches. CDR3 loop: CASSLDRAGGDSGELFF. The CDR3 DNA reads as TGTGCCAGCAGCTTAGATCGGGCAGGGGGCGACTCCGGGGAGCTGTTTTTT.

The chain uses TRBV7-8 and TRBJ2-1; 7 bases match TRBD1. J lost 2 bases, V lost 3 bases, and 4 bases had no gene match. The CDR3 totals 15 residues. Germline CDR1 reads SGHVS; CDR2 reads FQNEAQ. The CDR3 nucleotides read TGTGCCAGCAGCTTTAGCAGGGGGACCTACAATGAGCAGTTCTTC. This codes for CASSFSRGTYNEQFF.

This chain uses TRBV7-2 with TRBJ1-1; D gene unclear. Germline CDR1 reads SGHTA; CDR2 reads FQGNSA. V gave up 2 bases and J gave up 5 bases, with 3 bases separating them. The CDR3 loop spans 11 amino acids. The CDR3 nucleotides read TGTGCCAGCAGCTTATATACTGAAGCTTTCTTT. Its protein is CASSLYTEAFF.

This chain joins TRBV6-5 and TRBJ2-3; TRBD1 aligns across 7 bases. V trimming: 0 bases; J trimming: 6 bases; junction bases outside the gene matches: 6. The germline V gene encodes CDR1 MNHEY and CDR2 SVGAGI. The CDR3 extends over 15 amino acids. The CDR3 DNA sequence: TGTGCCAGCAGTTACTCGACAGGGCTCCTGGATACGCAGTATTTT. This sequence encodes CASSYSTGLLDTQYF.

Here the CDR3 DNA reads TGCGCCAGCAGCTTTGGGGCCCGGGAGACCCAGTACTTC. This translates into CASSFGARETQYF. The V call is TRBV5-1, the J call TRBJ2-5, with D possibly being TRBD1 (5 bases). With 2 bases removed from V and 5 bases from J, the gap between germline ends came to 10 bases. This CDR3 spans 13 amino acids. Germline-derived CDR1 and CDR2 are SGHRS and YFSETQ.